Below are 2 T cell receptor beta chains sequenced from a single sample in a study of blood T cell repertoires in COVID-19. Sequencing used immunoSEQ multiplex PCR; TCRdb keeps in-frame clones, though not all of them. The sample holds 200,000 to 250,000 clones, 80% seen once. The material sequenced was peripheral blood. These receptors were taken from a woman in her sixties or seventies with acute or convalescent COVID-19.

This rearrangement joins TRBV2 to TRBJ1-2; TRBD1 aligns across 7 bases. The germline CDR1 and CDR2 sequences are SNHLY and FYNNEI. The length of the CDR3 is 17 residues. The V and J ends lost 6 bases and 4 bases, in that order; junction bases with no gene match: 17. CDR3: CASSSLRAGAGGYGYTF. CDR3 in DNA: TGTGCCAGCAGCTCCCTTAGGGCCGGCGCAGGGGGCTATGGCTACACCTTC.

This clone is a singleton in its sample. The gene calls are TRBV6-1 and TRBJ1-6; D gene ambiguous. The germline V and J ends were trimmed by 4 bases and 6 bases, with 16 bases remaining between them. The CDR3 spans 16 residues. Germline CDR1 and CDR2: MNHNS and SASEGT. CDR3 coding DNA: TGTGCCAGCAGTGCCTGGCCCCTAGTTCGTAATTCACCCCTCCACTTT. Translated, it gives CASSAWPLVRNSPLHF.